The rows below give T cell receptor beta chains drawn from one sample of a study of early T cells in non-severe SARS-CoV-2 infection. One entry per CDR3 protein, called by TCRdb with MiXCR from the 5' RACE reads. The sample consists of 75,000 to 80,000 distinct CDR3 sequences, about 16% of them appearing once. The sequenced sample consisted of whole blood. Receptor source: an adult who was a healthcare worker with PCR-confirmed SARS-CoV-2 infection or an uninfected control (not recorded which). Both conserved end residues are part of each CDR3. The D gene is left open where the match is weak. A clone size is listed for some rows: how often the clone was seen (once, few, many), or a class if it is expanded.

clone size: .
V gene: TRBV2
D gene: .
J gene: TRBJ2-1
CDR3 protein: CAGGSGGRYEQFF
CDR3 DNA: TGTGCCGGGGGTAGCGGAGGGAGGTATGAGCAGTTCTTC

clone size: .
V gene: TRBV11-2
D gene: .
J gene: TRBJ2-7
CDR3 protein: CASGLMFGGDEQYF
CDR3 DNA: TGTGCCAGCGGGCTCATGTTCGGCGGGGACGAGCAGTACTTC

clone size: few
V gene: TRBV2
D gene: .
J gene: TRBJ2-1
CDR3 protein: CASKVRGKPDNEQFF
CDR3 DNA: TGTGCCAGCAAGGTGAGAGGGAAGCCGGACAATGAGCAGTTCTTC

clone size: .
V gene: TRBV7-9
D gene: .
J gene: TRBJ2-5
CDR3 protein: CASSFLHQETQYF
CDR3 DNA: TGTGCCAGCAGCTTTTTACACCAAGAGACCCAGTACTTC

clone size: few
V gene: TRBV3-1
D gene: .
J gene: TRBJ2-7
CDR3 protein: CASSQWSKEEQYF
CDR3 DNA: TGTGCCAGCAGCCAATGGTCGAAAGAAGAGCAGTACTTC

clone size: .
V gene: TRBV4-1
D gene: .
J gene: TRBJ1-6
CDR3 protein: CASSQDFSYNSPLHF
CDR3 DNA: TGCGCCAGCAGCCAAGATTTCAGTTATAATTCACCCCTCCACTTT

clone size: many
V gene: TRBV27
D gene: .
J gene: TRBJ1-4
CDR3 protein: CASSPPDRIGEKLFF
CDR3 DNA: TGTGCCAGCAGTCCCCCCGACAGGATCGGTGAAAAACTGTTTTTT

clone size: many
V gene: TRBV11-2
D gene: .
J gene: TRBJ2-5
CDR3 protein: CASSSRSRGAQETQYF
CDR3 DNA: TGTGCCAGCAGCTCGAGATCCCGGGGGGCCCAAGAGACCCAGTACTTC

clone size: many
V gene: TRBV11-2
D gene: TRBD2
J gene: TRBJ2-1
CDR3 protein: CASSFSGSYSDEQFF
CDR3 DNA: TGTGCCAGCAGCTTTAGCGGGAGCTATTCCGATGAGCAGTTCTTC

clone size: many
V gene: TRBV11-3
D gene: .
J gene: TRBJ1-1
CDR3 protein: CASSGSGGATEAFF
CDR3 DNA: TGTGCCAGCAGCGGGTCCGGTGGAGCCACTGAAGCTTTCTTT

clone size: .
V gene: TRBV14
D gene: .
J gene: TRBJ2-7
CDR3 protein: CASSQGNRRYEQYF
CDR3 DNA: TGTGCCAGCAGCCAAGGAAACAGGCGCTACGAGCAGTACTTC

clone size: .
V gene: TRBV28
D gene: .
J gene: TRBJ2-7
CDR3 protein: CASTSNYEQYF
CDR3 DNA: TGTGCCAGCACCTCGAACTACGAGCAGTACTTC

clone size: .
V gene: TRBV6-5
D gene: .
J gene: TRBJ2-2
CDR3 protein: CASSYSGTNSNTGELFF
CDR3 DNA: TGTGCCAGCAGTTACTCTGGGACAAACTCGAACACCGGGGAGCTGTTTTTT

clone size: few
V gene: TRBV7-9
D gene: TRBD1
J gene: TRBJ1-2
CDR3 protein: CASSGDTGGAHYGYTF
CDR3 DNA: TGTGCCAGCAGCGGAGATACAGGGGGCGCGCACTATGGCTACACCTTC

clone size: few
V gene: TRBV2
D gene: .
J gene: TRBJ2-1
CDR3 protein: CASRRTESSYNEQFF
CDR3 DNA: TGTGCCAGCAGGAGAACGGAGAGCTCCTACAATGAGCAGTTCTTC

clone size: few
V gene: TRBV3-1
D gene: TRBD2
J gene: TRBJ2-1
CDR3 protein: CASRSPGTRGAFF
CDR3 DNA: TGTGCCAGCAGAAGTCCCGGGACTAGGGGGGCGTTCTTC

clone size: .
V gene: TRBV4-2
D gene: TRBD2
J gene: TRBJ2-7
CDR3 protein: CASSQGLAIAYEQYF
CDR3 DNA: TGTGCCAGCAGCCAAGGACTAGCGATTGCCTACGAGCAGTACTTC

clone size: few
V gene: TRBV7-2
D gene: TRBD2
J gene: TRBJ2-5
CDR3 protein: CASSPGTSGGLTQYF
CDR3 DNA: TGTGCCAGCAGCCCCGGGACTAGCGGGGGTCTGACCCAGTACTTC

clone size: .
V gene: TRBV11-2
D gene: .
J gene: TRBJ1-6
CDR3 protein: CASSPPGPKILHF
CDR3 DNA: TGTGCCAGCAGCCCTCCGGGACCCAAGATCCTCCACTTT